This TCR beta chain was profiled in a study of shared clonotypes between healthy human individuals. Original data processing: ImmunoSEQ gave junction-only sequences without quality scores, so filtering differed. Profiled with immunoSEQ multiplex PCR; TCRdb holds only in-frame clones, not every one. V and J calls and clone size are as listed in that table; D and trimming were resolved from the DNA. This sample has a few hundred thousand clones; around 97% occur once, and the top ten carry approximately 0.057%. This clone was observed a single time. The sample taken for sequencing was naive CD4+ T cells sorted from blood. Noted subset: CD45RA+ positively selected. The sequence derives from a young woman in good health.

CDR3 amino acids: CASRFTGQLSPLHF. The CDR3 DNA is TGTGCCAGCAGATTCACGGGACAGCTTTCACCCCTCCACTTT. This chain links TRBV27 with TRBJ1-6, with 7 bases lining up with TRBD1. Per germline, CDR1 MNHEY and CDR2 SMNVEV (reference sequence). With V trimmed by 6 bases and J by 9 bases, 8 bases remained unmatched. This CDR3 contains 14 residues.